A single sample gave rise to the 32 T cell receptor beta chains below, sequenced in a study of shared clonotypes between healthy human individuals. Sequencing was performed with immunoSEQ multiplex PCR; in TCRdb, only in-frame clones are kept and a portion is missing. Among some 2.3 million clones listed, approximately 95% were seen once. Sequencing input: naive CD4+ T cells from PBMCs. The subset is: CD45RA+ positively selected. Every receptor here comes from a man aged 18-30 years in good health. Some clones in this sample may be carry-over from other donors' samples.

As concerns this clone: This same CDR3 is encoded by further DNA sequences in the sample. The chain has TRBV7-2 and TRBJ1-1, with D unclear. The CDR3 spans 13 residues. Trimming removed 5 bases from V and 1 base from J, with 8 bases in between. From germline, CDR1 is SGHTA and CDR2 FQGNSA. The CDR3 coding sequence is TGTGCCAGCAGCCCACCCTGGAACACTGAAGCTTTCTTT. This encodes CASSPPWNTEAFF.

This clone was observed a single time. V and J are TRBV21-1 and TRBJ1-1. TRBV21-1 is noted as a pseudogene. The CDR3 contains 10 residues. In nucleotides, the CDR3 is TGTGCCAGCAGGGGGGTTGAAGCTTTCTTT. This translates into CASRGVEAFF.

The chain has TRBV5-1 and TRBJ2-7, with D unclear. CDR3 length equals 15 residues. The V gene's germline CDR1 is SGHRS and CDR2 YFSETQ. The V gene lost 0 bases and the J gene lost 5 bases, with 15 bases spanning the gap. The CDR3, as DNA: TGCGCCAGCAGCTTGGCCACGGGTTTGACCCACGAGCAGTACTTC. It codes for CASSLATGLTHEQYF. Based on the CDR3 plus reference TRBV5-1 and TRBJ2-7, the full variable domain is KAGVTQTPRYLIKTRGQQVTLSCSPISGHRSVSWYQQTPGQGLQFLFEYFSETQRNKGNFPGRFSGRQFSNSRSEMNVSTLELGDSALYLCASSLATGLTHEQYFGPGTRLTVT.

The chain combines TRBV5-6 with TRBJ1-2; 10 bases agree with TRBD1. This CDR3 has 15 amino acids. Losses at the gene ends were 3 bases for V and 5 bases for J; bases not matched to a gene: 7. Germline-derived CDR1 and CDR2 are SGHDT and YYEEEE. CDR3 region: CASSSTGGAFYGYTF. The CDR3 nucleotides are TGTGCCAGCAGCTCGACAGGGGGCGCTTTTTATGGCTACACCTTC.

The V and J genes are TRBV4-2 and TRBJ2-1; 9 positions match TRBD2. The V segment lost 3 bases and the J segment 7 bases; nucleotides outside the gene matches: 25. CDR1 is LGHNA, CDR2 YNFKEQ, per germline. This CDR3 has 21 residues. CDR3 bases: TGTGCCAGCAGCCAGGCACTACTGGGGACTAGCAGCCCCCTGTTCTATAATGAGCAGTTCTTC. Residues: CASSQALLGTSSPLFYNEQFF.

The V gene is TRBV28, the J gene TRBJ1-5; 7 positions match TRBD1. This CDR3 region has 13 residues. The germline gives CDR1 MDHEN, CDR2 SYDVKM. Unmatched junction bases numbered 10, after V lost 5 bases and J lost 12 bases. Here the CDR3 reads CASSLYGQVFQHF. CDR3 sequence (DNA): TGTGCCAGCAGTCTCTATGGACAGGTCTTCCAGCATTTT.

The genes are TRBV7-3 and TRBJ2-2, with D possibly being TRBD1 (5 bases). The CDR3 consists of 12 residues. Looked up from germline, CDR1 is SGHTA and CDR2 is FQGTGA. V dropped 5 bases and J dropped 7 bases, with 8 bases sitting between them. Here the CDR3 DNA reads TGTGCCAGCAGCCCCCAGGGCGGGGAGCTGTTTTTT. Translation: CASSPQGGELFF.

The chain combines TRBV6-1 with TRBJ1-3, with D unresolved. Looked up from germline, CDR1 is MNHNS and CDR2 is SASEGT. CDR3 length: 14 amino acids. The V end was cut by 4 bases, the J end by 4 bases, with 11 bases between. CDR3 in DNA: TGTGCCAGCAGTGCCCGGGAATGGGGAAACACCATATATTTT. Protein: CASSAREWGNTIYF.

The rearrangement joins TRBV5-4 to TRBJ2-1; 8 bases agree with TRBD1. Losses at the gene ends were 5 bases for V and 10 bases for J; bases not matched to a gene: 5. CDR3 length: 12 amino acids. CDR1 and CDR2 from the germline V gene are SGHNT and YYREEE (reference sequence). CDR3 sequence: CASRRGQGEQFF. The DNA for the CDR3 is TGTGCCAGCAGACGCGGACAGGGAGAGCAGTTCTTC.

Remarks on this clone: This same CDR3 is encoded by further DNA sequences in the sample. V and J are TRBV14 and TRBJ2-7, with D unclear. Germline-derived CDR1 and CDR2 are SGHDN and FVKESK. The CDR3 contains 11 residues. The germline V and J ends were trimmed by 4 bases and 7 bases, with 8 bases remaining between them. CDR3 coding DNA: TGTGCCAGCAGCCGAGCCCGTGAGCAGTACTTC. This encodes CASSRAREQYF.

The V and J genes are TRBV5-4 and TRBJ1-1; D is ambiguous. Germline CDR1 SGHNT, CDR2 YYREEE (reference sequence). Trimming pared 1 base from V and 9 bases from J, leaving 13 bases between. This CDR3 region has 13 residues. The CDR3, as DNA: TGTGCCAGCAGCTTGCGGGCAGGTCTTCAAGCTTTCTTT. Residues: CASSLRAGLQAFF.

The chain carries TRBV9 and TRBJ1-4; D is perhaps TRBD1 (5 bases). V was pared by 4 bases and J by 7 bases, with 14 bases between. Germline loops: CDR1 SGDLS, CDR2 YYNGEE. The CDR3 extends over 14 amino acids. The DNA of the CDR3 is TGTGCCAGCAGCTCAAAGGGGCTTGGTGAAAAACTGTTTTTT. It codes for CASSSKGLGEKLFF.

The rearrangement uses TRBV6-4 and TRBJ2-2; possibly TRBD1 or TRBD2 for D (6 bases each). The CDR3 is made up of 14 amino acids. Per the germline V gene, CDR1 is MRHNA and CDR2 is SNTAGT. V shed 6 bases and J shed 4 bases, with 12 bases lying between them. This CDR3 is CASSTEGGTGELFF. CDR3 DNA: TGTGCCAGCAGCACGGAGGGGGGCACCGGGGAGCTGTTTTTT.

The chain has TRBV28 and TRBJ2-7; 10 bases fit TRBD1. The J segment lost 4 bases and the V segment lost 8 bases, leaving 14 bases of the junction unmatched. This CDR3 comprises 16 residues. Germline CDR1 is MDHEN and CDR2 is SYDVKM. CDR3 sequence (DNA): TGTGCCAGCCGAACAGGAGGGACAGGGGTCTCTTACGAGCAGTACTTC. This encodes CASRTGGTGVSYEQYF.

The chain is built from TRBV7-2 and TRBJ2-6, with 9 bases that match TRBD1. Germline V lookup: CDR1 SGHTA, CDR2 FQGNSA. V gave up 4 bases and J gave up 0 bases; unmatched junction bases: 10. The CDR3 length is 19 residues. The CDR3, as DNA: TGTGCCAGCAGCTCGATCACCGGGACAGGGTACTCTGGGGCCAACGTCCTGACTTTC. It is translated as CASSSITGTGYSGANVLTF.

CDR3 sequence: CSVGSGTDTQYF. Here the CDR3 DNA reads TGCAGCGTCGGGAGTGGCACAGATACGCAGTATTTT. This chain links TRBV29-1 with TRBJ2-3; perhaps TRBD2 as D (6 bases). The germline V gene encodes CDR1 SQVTM and CDR2 ANQGSEA. Trimming took 6 bases from V and 1 from J, leaving 8 bases between them. The CDR3 runs to 12 residues.

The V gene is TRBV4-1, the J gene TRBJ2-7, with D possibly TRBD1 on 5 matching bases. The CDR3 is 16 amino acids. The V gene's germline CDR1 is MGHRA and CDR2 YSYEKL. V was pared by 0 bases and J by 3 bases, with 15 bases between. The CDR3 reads CASSQDRRSQGYEQYF. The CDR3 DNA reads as TGCGCCAGCAGCCAAGATCGCCGCTCGCAGGGCTACGAGCAGTACTTC.

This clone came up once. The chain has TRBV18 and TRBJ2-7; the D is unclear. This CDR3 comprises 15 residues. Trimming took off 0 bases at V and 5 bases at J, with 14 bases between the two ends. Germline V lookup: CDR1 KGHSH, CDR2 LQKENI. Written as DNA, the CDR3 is TGTGCCAGCTCACCACCGGGGAAGGTGTTACACGAGCAGTACTTC. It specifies CASSPPGKVLHEQYF.

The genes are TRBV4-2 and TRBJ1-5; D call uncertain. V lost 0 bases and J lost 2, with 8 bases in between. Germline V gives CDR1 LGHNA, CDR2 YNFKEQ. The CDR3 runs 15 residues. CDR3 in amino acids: CASSQDKVGNQPQHF. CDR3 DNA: TGTGCCAGCAGCCAAGATAAAGTAGGCAATCAGCCCCAGCATTTT.

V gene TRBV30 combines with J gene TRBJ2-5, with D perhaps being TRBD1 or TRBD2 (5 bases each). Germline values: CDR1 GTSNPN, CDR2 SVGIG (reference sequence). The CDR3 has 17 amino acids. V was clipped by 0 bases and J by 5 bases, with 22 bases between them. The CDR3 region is CAWSVLKAGPPGETQYF. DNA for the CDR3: TGTGCCTGGAGTGTTCTTAAGGCGGGTCCACCAGGGGAGACCCAGTACTTC. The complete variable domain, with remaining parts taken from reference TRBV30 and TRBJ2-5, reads SQTIHQWPATLVQPVGSPLSLECTVEGTSNPNLYWYRQAAGRGLQLLFYSVGIGQISSEVPQNLSASRPQDRQFILSSKKLLLSDSGFYLCAWSVLKAGPPGETQYFGPGTRLLVL.

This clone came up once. CDR3 sequence (DNA): TGTGCCAGCAGGGTCGACTCCACAGATACGCAGTATTTT. Translation gives CASRVDSTDTQYF. The chain joins TRBV28 to TRBJ2-3; D gene ambiguous. V gave up 6 bases and J gave up 2 bases, with 9 bases separating them. CDR3 length: 13 amino acids. Germline V gene data show CDR1 as MDHEN and CDR2 as SYDVKM.

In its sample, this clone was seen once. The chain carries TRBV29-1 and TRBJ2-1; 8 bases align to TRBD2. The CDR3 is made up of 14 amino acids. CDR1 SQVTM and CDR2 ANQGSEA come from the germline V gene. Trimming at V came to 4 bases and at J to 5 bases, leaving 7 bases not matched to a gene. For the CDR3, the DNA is TGCAGCGTTGCGGGACTAGGTCTTGACAATGAGCAGTTCTTC. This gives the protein CSVAGLGLDNEQFF.

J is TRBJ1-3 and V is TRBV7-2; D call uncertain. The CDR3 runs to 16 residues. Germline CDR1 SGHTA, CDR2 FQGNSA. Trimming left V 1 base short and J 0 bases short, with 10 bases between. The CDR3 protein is CASSLEAVSSGNTIYF. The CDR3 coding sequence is TGTGCCAGCAGCTTAGAGGCAGTTAGCTCTGGAAACACCATATATTTT. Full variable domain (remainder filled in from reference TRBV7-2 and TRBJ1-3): GAGVSQSPSNKVTEKGKDVELRCDPISGHTALYWYRQSLGQGLEFLIYFQGNSAPDKSGLPSDRFSAERTGGSVSTLTIQRTQQEDSAVYLCASSLEAVSSGNTIYFGEGSWLTVV.

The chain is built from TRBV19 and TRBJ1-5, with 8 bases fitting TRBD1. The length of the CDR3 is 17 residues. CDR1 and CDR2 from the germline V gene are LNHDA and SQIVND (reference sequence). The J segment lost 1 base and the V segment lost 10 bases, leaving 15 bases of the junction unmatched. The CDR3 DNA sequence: TGTGCCACTTCAAACCAGGGGGCGAAAGGGAGCAATCAGCCCCAGCATTTT. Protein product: CATSNQGAKGSNQPQHF. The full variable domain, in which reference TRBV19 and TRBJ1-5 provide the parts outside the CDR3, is DGGITQSPKYLFRKEGQNVTLSCEQNLNHDAMYWYRQDPGQGLRLIYYSQIVNDFQKGDIAEGYSVSREKKESFPLTVTSAQKNPTAFYLCATSNQGAKGSNQPQHFGDGTRLSIL.

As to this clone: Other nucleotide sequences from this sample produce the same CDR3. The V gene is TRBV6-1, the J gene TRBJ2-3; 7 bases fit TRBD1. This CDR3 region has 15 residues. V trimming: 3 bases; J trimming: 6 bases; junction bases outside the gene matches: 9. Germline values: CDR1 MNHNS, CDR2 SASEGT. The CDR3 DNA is TGTGCCAGCAGTGACAGGGACAGAGCAACGGATACGCAGTATTTT. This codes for CASSDRDRATDTQYF.

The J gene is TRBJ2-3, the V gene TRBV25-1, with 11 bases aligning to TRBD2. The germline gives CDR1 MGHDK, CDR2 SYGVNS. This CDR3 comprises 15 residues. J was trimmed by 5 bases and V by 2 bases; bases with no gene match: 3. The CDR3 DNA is TGTGCCAGCAGTGAACCTAGCGGGAGGCGAGATACGCAGTATTTT. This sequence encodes CASSEPSGRRDTQYF.

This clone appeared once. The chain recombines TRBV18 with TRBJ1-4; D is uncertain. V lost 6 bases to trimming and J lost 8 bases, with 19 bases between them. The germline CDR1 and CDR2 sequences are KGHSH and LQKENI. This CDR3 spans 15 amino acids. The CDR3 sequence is CASSFLMGEDEKLFF. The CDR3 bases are TGTGCCAGCTCTTTTTTGATGGGAGAGGACGAAAAACTGTTTTTT. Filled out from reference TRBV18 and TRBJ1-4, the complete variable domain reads NAGVMQNPRHLVRRRGQEARLRCSPMKGHSHVYWYRQLPEEGLKFMVYLQKENIIDESGMPKERFSAEFPKEGPSILRIQQVVRGDSAAYFCASSFLMGEDEKLFFGSGTQLSVL.

Here the CDR3 reads CASSLGANYGYTF. CDR3 DNA: TGTGCCAGCAGCTTGGGGGCAAACTATGGCTACACCTTC. The chain recombines TRBV7-3 with TRBJ1-2; possible D gene TRBD1, 6 bases. The CDR3 extends over 13 amino acids. The V end was cut by 3 bases, the J end by 2 bases, with 7 bases between. CDR1 is SGHTA, CDR2 FQGTGA, per germline.

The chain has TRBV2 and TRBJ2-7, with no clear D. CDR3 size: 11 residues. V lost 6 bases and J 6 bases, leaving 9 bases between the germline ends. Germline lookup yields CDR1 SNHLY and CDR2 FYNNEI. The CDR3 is CASRVLLEQYF. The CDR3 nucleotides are TGTGCCAGCAGAGTCCTCCTCGAGCAGTACTTC.

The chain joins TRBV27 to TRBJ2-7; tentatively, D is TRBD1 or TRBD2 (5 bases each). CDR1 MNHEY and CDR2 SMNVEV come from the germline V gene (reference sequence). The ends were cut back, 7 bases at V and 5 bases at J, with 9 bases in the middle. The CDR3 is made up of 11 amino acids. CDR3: CASNQGDEQYF. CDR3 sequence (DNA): TGTGCCAGCAACCAGGGAGACGAGCAGTACTTC.

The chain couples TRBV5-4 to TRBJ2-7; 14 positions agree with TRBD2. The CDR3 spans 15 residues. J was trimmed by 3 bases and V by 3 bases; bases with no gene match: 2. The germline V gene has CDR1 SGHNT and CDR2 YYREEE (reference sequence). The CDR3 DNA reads TGTGCCAGCAGCTGGGGGACTAGCGGGAGCTACGAGCAGTACTTC. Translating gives CASSWGTSGSYEQYF.

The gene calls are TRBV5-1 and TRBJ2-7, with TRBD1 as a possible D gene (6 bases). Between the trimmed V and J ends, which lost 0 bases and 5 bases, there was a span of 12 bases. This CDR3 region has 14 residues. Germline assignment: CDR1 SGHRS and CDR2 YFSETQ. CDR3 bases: TGCGCCAGCAGCTTGGGCAACAGGGAGAACGAGCAGTACTTC. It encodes CASSLGNRENEQYF.